This T cell receptor beta chain was sequenced in a study of identifying expanded T cells in peripheral blood (dated by TCRdb to the late 2010s). Some background on the complete study: Technical replicates were generated by sequencing separate aliquots of the same genomic DNA pool, and four replicates were compared pairwise. Results the study describes overall, beyond this receptor: The beta-binomial model significantly reduced the number of clones called differentially abundant and the false-positive rate across all healthy-donor time intervals. For all healthy donors, the variance in clone template counts between roughly 2-week samples rose significantly as total template count increased. The authors expected that over much longer intervals, such as months to years, biological variance in healthy repertoires might increase even further. The binomial model flagged 0.95 to 1.5 differentially abundant clones between technical replicates but 15 to 17 over roughly two weeks and approximately 18 over around four weeks.

No immune events, such as infections, were documented for the healthy donors during the collection period. To calibrate time-dependent variance in a beta-binomial model of T-cell clone differential abundance, blood repertoires from healthy donors were used as a training cohort. There were 10 healthy donors in the training cohort, of whom 3 were female and 7 were male. Donor ages ranged from about 25 to 64 years, with an average of around 45 years. Whole blood, obtained from a commercial supplier, was collected from each healthy donor at three time points spaced approximately two weeks apart. For immunosequencing, genomic DNA was extracted from whole blood that had not been sorted. Based on the germline V gene (reference sequence), the CDR1 and CDR2 sequences are SEHNR and FQNEAQ. Trimming removed 5 bases from V and 2 bases from J, leaving 15 bases between the germline ends. Inclusive of the bounding cysteine and phenylalanine, the CDR3 is 15 residues long. CDR3 DNA is the only sequence kept; it has 45 bases, read in frame from the first base.

About this clone: The antigen it recognizes is unknown. Within one base of it there is no much larger clone, and no base qualities were kept.

TCRbeta CDR3 regions were profiled by bias-controlled multiplex PCR amplification of genomic DNA with the immunoSEQ Assay. Per the authors' processing: The absolute abundance of each unique TCRbeta CDR3 region was quantified after sequences were collapsed and filtered. Differential abundance was tested with two models: a binomial (Fisher-equivalent) model and a beta-binomial model that adds time-dependent variance fitted from healthy donors. Clones with fewer than 5 combined templates were removed, and differential abundance was called for clones with a Benjamini-Hochberg FDR below 0.01. Beta-binomial variance was modeled as a function of total template count across the two samples using the form v = (b*log(k)+a)^2. As stored in TCRdb, this immuneACCESS dataset retains in-frame rearrangements with V and J assigned. A fraction of the clones does not appear; measured against another copy, unresolved V genes explain less than half of the discrepancy, and the remainder lacks a known reason. That table is the source of V, J and clone size, and D and trimming were worked out from the DNA. Recorded for this sample are 90,000 or so clones; 70% to 90% of them occurred a single time. The top ten clonotypes cover around 6% of the sample.

Sample: blood. This TCR was recovered from a person between 18 and 69 years old in good health. The rearranged chain carries TRBV7-9 and TRBJ2-5, and TRBD1 may be the D gene, going by 6 matching bases. The CDR3 reads CASSTHRVPQETQYF. The bases are TGTGCCAGCAGCACTCACAGGGTCCCTCAAGAGACCCAGTACTTC.